These 9 T cell receptor beta chains were sequenced from one sample in a study of lymphopenia after photon versus proton radiotherapy. Here immunoSEQ multiplex PCR was the method, and the copy in TCRdb shows in-frame clones only, minus some. The sample consists of about 42,000 clones, around 83% of them appearing once. This specimen consisted of peripheral blood, obtained from a patient treated with proton-based radiotherapy. Source of these receptors: a woman in her 70s with pancreatic cancer.

J is TRBJ1-5 and V is TRBV5-1, with 7 bases identical to TRBD1. Germline CDR1 SGHRS, CDR2 YFSETQ. V lost 4 bases, J lost 5 bases, and 6 bases stayed unmatched. The CDR3 consists of 14 residues. The CDR3 region has the DNA TGCGCCAGCAGCCCGACAGGGACAGATCAGCCCCAGCATTTT. It encodes CASSPTGTDQPQHF.

The chain is built from TRBV7-3 and TRBJ2-2; D not certain. Trimming pared 6 bases from V and 3 bases from J, leaving 5 bases between. This CDR3 contains 12 residues. Germline CDR1 and CDR2: SGHTA and FQGTGA. The CDR3 region has the DNA TGTGCCAGCAGATCCGACACCGGGGAGCTGTTTTTT. Its protein product is CASRSDTGELFF.

The rearrangement links TRBV28 to TRBJ1-1; D is ambiguous. The CDR3 extends over 14 amino acids. Between the trimmed V and J ends, which lost 3 bases and 1 base, there was a span of 9 bases. CDR1 MDHEN and CDR2 SYDVKM come from the germline V gene. CDR3 residues: CASSFLPGNTEAFF. CDR3 nucleotide sequence: TGTGCCAGCAGTTTCTTACCGGGGAACACTGAAGCTTTCTTT. Drawing the rest from reference TRBV28 and TRBJ1-1, the complete variable domain is DVKVTQSSRYLVKRTGEKVFLECVQDMDHENMFWYRQDPGLGLRLIYFSYDVKMKEKGDIPEGYSVSREKKERFSLILESASTNQTSMYLCASSFLPGNTEAFFGQGTRLTVV.

The chain uses TRBV5-1 and TRBJ2-7; maybe TRBD2 (5 bases). With 0 bases removed from V and 3 bases from J, the gap between germline ends came to 7 bases. The length of the CDR3 is 13 residues. CDR1 is SGHRS and CDR2 is YFSETQ in the germline V gene. CDR3 coding DNA: TGCGCCAGCAGCTTGGGGGAGTACTACGAGCAGTACTTC. Its protein product is CASSLGEYYEQYF. Together with reference TRBV5-1 and TRBJ2-7, the CDR3 gives the full variable domain: KAGVTQTPRYLIKTRGQQVTLSCSPISGHRSVSWYQQTPGQGLQFLFEYFSETQRNKGNFPGRFSGRQFSNSRSEMNVSTLELGDSALYLCASSLGEYYEQYFGPGTRLTVT.

This clone was recorded only once. The chain recombines TRBV7-2 with TRBJ2-5; D gene uncertain. Germline values: CDR1 SGHTA, CDR2 FQGNSA. This CDR3 comprises 11 residues. Trimming took 7 bases from V and 5 from J, leaving 8 bases between them. This CDR3 is CASTLSETQYF. The CDR3 DNA follows: TGTGCCAGCACCCTTAGTGAGACCCAGTACTTC.

The chain couples TRBV29-1 to TRBJ2-1; 13 positions match TRBD2. The germline gives CDR1 SQVTM, CDR2 ANQGSEA. The V and J ends lost 4 bases and 6 bases, in that order; junction bases with no gene match: 3. This CDR3 is built from 14 residues. DNA for the CDR3: TGCAGCGTTGTACTAGCGGGAGGGTCCAATGAGCAGTTCTTC. This translates into CSVVLAGGSNEQFF.

The rearrangement uses TRBV7-9 and TRBJ1-2; 12 nucleotides agree with TRBD1. The trim removed 8 bases at V and 6 bases at J, leaving 13 bases unmatched. This CDR3 is built from 16 residues. The germline gives CDR1 SEHNR, CDR2 FQNEAQ (reference sequence). The CDR3 DNA follows: TGTGCCAGCCTACCGGGACAGGGGGCATTTTATAATGGCTACACCTTC. It encodes CASLPGQGAFYNGYTF.

This rearrangement joins TRBV18 to TRBJ2-2; 8 nucleotides line up with TRBD2. The CDR3 spans 13 residues. CDR1 is KGHSH, CDR2 LQKENI, per germline. With V trimmed by 3 bases and J by 6 bases, 0 bases remained unmatched. As DNA, the CDR3 is TGTGCCAGCTCACCGCGGGAGGCCGGGGAGCTGTTTTTT. Its protein product is CASSPREAGELFF. Supplemented by reference TRBV18 and TRBJ2-2, the full variable domain reads NAGVMQNPRHLVRRRGQEARLRCSPMKGHSHVYWYRQLPEEGLKFMVYLQKENIIDESGMPKERFSAEFPKEGPSILRIQQVVRGDSAAYFCASSPREAGELFFGEGSRLTVL.

The V call is TRBV7-9, the J call TRBJ1-2, with no clear D. Trimming took 5 bases from V and 4 from J, leaving 8 bases between them. The CDR3 consists of 12 residues. Germline CDR1 and CDR2: SEHNR and FQNEAQ (reference sequence). CDR3 DNA: TGTGCCAGCAGCCTGGACGGCTATGGCTACACCTTC. Protein: CASSLDGYGYTF.